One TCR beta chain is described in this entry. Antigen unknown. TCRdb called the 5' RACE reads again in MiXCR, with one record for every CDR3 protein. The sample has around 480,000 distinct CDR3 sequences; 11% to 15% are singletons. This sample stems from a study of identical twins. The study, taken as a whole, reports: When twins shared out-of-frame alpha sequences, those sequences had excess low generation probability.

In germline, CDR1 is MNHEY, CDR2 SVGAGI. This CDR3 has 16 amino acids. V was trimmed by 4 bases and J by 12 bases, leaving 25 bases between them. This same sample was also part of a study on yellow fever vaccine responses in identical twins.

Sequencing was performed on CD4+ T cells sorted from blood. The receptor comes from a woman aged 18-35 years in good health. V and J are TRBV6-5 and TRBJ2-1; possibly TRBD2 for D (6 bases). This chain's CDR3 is CASSSPFGRSGRGQFF. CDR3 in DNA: TGTGCCAGCAGTTCCCCATTCGGACGCTCGGGGCGGGGGCAGTTCTTC.